These 10 T cell receptor beta chains were sequenced from one sample in a study of PD-1 blockade in classical Hodgkin lymphoma. Patients all relapsed after autologous stem cell transplantation, and there was variation in brentuximab vedotin exposure. The assay was immunoSEQ multiplex PCR, and TCRdb's table has in-frame clones only and misses some. The sample has roughly 12,000 clones, roughly four fifths seen once. Source: peripheral blood mononuclear cells (PBMCs), taken at baseline. The receptors here all came from a human donor with classical Hodgkin lymphoma.

The gene calls are TRBV5-6 and TRBJ2-6; D perhaps matches TRBD1 (6 bases). The ends were cut back, 3 bases at V and 0 bases at J, with 7 bases in the middle. This CDR3 region has 15 residues. Germline values: CDR1 SGHDT, CDR2 YYEEEE. This CDR3 reads CASSSGVSGANVLTF. In nucleotides, the CDR3 is TGTGCCAGCAGCTCAGGGGTCTCTGGGGCCAACGTCCTGACTTTC.

This clone was observed once. V gene TRBV23-1 combines with J gene TRBJ2-7; D unresolved. TRBV23-1 is identified as an open reading frame with a role that is uncertain. There are 16 residues in the CDR3. V lost 0 bases, J lost 2 bases, and 14 bases lay in between. CDR3 sequence reads: CASSQSFVNSPYEQYV. The CDR3 nucleotides are TGCGCCAGCAGTCAATCATTTGTGAACAGTCCCTACGAGCAGTACGTC.

The chain couples TRBV19 to TRBJ2-1; tentatively, D is TRBD1 (6 bases). This CDR3 is 14 amino acids long. The V gene lost 4 bases and the J gene lost 3 bases, with 10 bases spanning the gap. In germline, CDR1 is LNHDA, CDR2 SQIVND (reference sequence). CDR3 residues: CASSRSGVYNEQFF. The DNA of the CDR3 is TGTGCCAGTAGTAGGTCAGGGGTCTACAATGAGCAGTTCTTC.

The V call is TRBV6-5, the J call TRBJ1-5; a possible D gene is TRBD1 (5 bases). V lost 6 bases and J 11 bases, leaving 20 bases between the germline ends. CDR3 length equals 14 residues. Germline V gene lookup returns CDR1 MNHEY and CDR2 SVGAGI. The CDR3 nucleotides read TGTGCCAGCAGCGCCGGGACCGTAGGACTGGCCCAGCATTTT. Amino acids: CASSAGTVGLAQHF.

The chain is built from TRBV4-2 and TRBJ2-3; D is undetermined. Germline CDR1 reads LGHNA; CDR2 reads YNFKEQ. The CDR3 runs 13 residues. Deletions cut 4 bases from V and 1 base from J, with 6 bases between. Here the CDR3 DNA reads TGTGCCAGCAGCCCCACTGGCACAGATACGCAGTATTTT. Its protein product is CASSPTGTDTQYF.

This rearrangement joins TRBV30 to TRBJ2-7; 7 bases fit TRBD2. J lost 1 base, V lost 0 bases, and 15 bases had no gene match. The CDR3 spans 18 residues. Germline assignment: CDR1 GTSNPN and CDR2 SVGIG (reference sequence). The CDR3 DNA follows: TGTGCCTGGAGTGTAGGTGGGAGGGCTAGGGAGATGTCCTACGAGCAGTACGTC. Its translation is CAWSVGGRAREMSYEQYV.

The V gene is TRBV6-1, the J gene TRBJ1-1, with TRBD1 as a possible D gene (6 bases). V gave up 7 bases and J gave up 4 bases, with 13 bases separating them. The CDR3 contains 13 residues. Germline CDR1 reads MNHNS; CDR2 reads SASEGT. Here the CDR3 DNA reads TGTGCCAGCACTAAGGGGGAAGTCACTGAAGCTTTCTTT. The encoded protein is CASTKGEVTEAFF.

This clone is termed medium-sized. The V gene is TRBV29-1, the J gene TRBJ2-2; no clear D gene. Trimming cost V 4 bases and J 6 bases, with 15 bases left between them. This CDR3 comprises 14 residues. Germline V gene data show CDR1 as SQVTM and CDR2 as ANQGSEA. This CDR3 is CSVVGHRSSGELFF. For the CDR3, the DNA is TGCAGCGTTGTAGGTCACCGAAGCTCCGGGGAGCTGTTTTTT.

This clone was detected once. The chain has TRBV6-6 and TRBJ1-1; D gene unclear. CDR1 is MNHNY and CDR2 is SVGAGI in the germline V gene (reference sequence). With 1 base removed from V and 0 bases from J, the gap between germline ends came to 9 bases. CDR3 length equals 15 residues. CDR3 nucleotide sequence: TGTGCCAGCAGTTACTATGGTCGGGTGAACACTGAAGCTTTCTTT. Encoded protein: CASSYYGRVNTEAFF.

J is TRBJ2-5 and V is TRBV6-6; D not certain. The CDR3 length is 13 residues. Deletions cut 0 bases from V and 5 bases from J, with 7 bases between. Germline V gives CDR1 MNHNY, CDR2 SVGAGI (reference sequence). This chain's CDR3 is CASSYSMGETQYF. In DNA form, the CDR3 reads TGTGCCAGCAGTTACTCGATGGGGGAGACCCAGTACTTC.